This TCR beta chain was recovered during a study of immune heterogeneity within non-small cell lung tumors. Turning to the study itself: Classification of the tumors gave several squamous cell carcinomas, over nine non-squamous carcinomas and 1 not otherwise specified.

General study points: A moderate but significant correlation was found, linking local T-cell clonality with local tumor mutational burden (R 0.3 to 0.35). Multiple tumor sites within a patient showed recurrence of identical dominant CDR3 beta clonotypes; site-unique high-frequency clones were present as well.

The CDR3 is made up of 14 amino acids. The germline V and J ends were trimmed by 7 bases and 2 bases, with 14 bases remaining between them. Germline-derived CDR1 and CDR2 are SNHLY and FYNNEI. The starting template was genomic DNA from bulk tumor, roughly 650 ng per sample. Biopsy collection occurred during surgery, with several far-apart biopsies per primary tumor. Untreated, newly diagnosed non-small cell lung cancer patients underwent curative surgery. Samples were obtained from newly diagnosed non-small cell lung cancer patients who were having surgery with curative intent. It was with 32 V and 13 J primers that multiplex PCR amplified TCR beta CDR3. TCRdb re-called the multiplex PCR reads with MiXCR, one entry per CDR3 protein. The data contain around 3,100 distinct CDR3 sequences, 15% to 20% of them singletons. This clonotype is deemed medium-sized (0.01 to 0.1%). The antigen remains unidentified.

V usage is TRBV2 and J usage is TRBJ1-2; possibly TRBD1 for D (5 bases). This clonotype was obtained from a man aged 45 to 65 with non-small cell lung cancer. Material for sequencing was lung tumor tissue. The CDR3 coding sequence is TGTGCCAGCATCTTCGGACGGACAAACTATGGCTACACCTTC. It codes for CASIFGRTNYGYTF.